These T cell receptor beta chains were read from a single sample in a study of blood T cell repertoires in COVID-19. Sequencing used immunoSEQ multiplex PCR; TCRdb keeps in-frame clones, though not all of them. In the table there are 290,000 or so clones, around 87% of which are singletons. Sample: peripheral blood. The receptors stem from a man between 65 and 85 years old with acute or convalescent COVID-19. Both conserved end residues are part of each CDR3.

CDR3aa: CASSLAGRPNTEAFF
v_gene: TRBV5-6
j_gene: TRBJ1-1

CDR3aa: CASSLAPGGGPNQPQHF
v_gene: TRBV7-6
j_gene: TRBJ1-5

CDR3aa: CASSQEGTGLNSPLHF
v_gene: TRBV4-1
j_gene: TRBJ1-6

CDR3aa: CASSPYPDSNTEAFF
v_gene: TRBV9
j_gene: TRBJ1-1

CDR3aa: CSVAGTGVSNEKLFF
v_gene: TRBV29-1
j_gene: TRBJ1-4

CDR3aa: CASSPPGDYSTNEQFF
v_gene: TRBV7-9
j_gene: TRBJ2-1

CDR3aa: CASSLELDRILTDTQYF
v_gene: TRBV5-1
j_gene: TRBJ2-3

CDR3aa: CASSPDRTYGYTF
v_gene: TRBV18
j_gene: TRBJ1-2

CDR3aa: CASSIQGQAGGYTF
v_gene: TRBV19
j_gene: TRBJ1-2

CDR3aa: CASSLTGGGRGYTF
v_gene: TRBV6-1
j_gene: TRBJ1-2

CDR3aa: CASSFGTGVGYTF
v_gene: TRBV5-6
j_gene: TRBJ1-2

CDR3aa: CASSLGGMTGFYEQYF
v_gene: TRBV7-9
j_gene: TRBJ2-7

CDR3aa: CASSSSGEKNEQFF
v_gene: TRBV6-6
j_gene: TRBJ2-1

CDR3aa: CASSQDYSATGYEKLFF
v_gene: TRBV4-1
j_gene: TRBJ1-4